This T cell receptor beta chain derives from a study of cytomegalovirus exposure and HLA in healthy donors. Study results and caveats: Some highly shared sequence variants likely arose as a pipeline artifact. Later analysis associated a missense DCLRE1C variant with TCR beta V- and J-gene trimming. Versus the roughly 640-donor mean, an Asian-associated ancestry cluster reportedly showed fewer N-insertions in a later analysis.

Amplification used 60 Vbeta primers and 13 Jbeta primers. Sequencing was performed with immunoSEQ multiplex PCR; in TCRdb, only in-frame clones are kept and a portion is missing. The sample contains 70,000 to 95,000 clones, around 76% of which appear only once. Notes on this clone: The antigen remains undetermined.

Germline V gene sequence: CDR1 MNHEY, CDR2 SMNVEV (reference sequence). This CDR3 contains 16 residues. The germline V and J ends were trimmed by 3 bases and 1 base, with 15 bases remaining between them. Sequencing input: PBMCs. The rearrangement uses TRBV27 and TRBJ2-5; possible D gene TRBD2, 5 bases. This clonotype originated in a man younger than 40 in good health and CMV-seropositive. The chain's CDR3 is CASSFDQTGFQETQYF. The CDR3 DNA reads TGTGCCAGCAGTTTCGATCAGACGGGATTCCAAGAGACCCAGTACTTC.